Shown below are 25 T cell receptor beta chains from a single sample sequenced in a study of T-cell memory formation after mild COVID-19 (dated by TCRdb to about 2021). Libraries were made using 5' RACE. The run used an Illumina NovaSeq 6000. Using fastp trimming at Q25 and MiXCR clonotype assembly, TCRdb reanalyzed the public sequencing data and kept in-frame beta chains. Duplicate CDR3 protein sequences are folded into a single record with the most common DNA and genes. The sample yields about 390,000 distinct CDR3 sequences; about 16% were counted once. Around a fifth of the sample goes to the ten largest clones. The specimen was PBMCs or a T cell subset sorted from them (not recorded which). These receptors were taken from a man between 18 and 35 years old who had mild COVID-19 (a few samples of this study predate the infection). The sample titles of this study are shuffled in the database, so cell type and time point are left out; the donor was told from shared clones.

This clonotype has just a few counts. The chain carries TRBV29-1 and TRBJ1-1; 8 bases are a match to TRBD1. Germline CDR1 is SQVTM and CDR2 is ANQGSEA. This CDR3 has 13 amino acids. The V segment lost 7 bases and the J segment 5 bases; nucleotides outside the gene matches: 9. The CDR3, as DNA: TGCAGCGCGTCGACAGGGGATGTTACTGAAGCTTTCTTT. It specifies CSASTGDVTEAFF.

This clonotype showed up just a few times. The chain employs TRBV10-3 and TRBJ2-7; 7 bases line up with TRBD1. J was trimmed by 4 bases and V by 0 bases; bases with no gene match: 12. This CDR3 is built from 17 residues. Per the germline V gene, CDR1 is ENHRY and CDR2 is SYGVKD. The CDR3 region is CAISESVGRGGEYEQYF. CDR3 nucleotides: TGTGCCATCAGTGAGTCGGTGGGGAGAGGGGGCGAGTACGAGCAGTACTTC.

This clonotype appeared many times. This CDR3 is CASSFGHYRGEQFF. CDR3 bases: TGTGCCAGCAGCTTTGGTCATTATCGGGGTGAGCAGTTCTTC. This rearrangement joins TRBV5-6 to TRBJ2-1; perhaps TRBD2 as D (5 bases). Germline values: CDR1 SGHDT, CDR2 YYEEEE. There are 14 residues in the CDR3. Trimming left V 2 bases short and J 9 bases short, with 15 bases between.

This clonotype appeared a few times. The J gene is TRBJ1-5, the V gene TRBV29-1, with TRBD1 matching 8 bases. The CDR3 runs 12 residues. Germline V lookup: CDR1 SQVTM, CDR2 ANQGSEA. The CDR3 bases are TGCAGGACAGGGGTACGGGATCAGCCCCAGCATTTT. It codes for CRTGVRDQPQHF.

This clonotype was detected a few times. The gene calls are TRBV19 and TRBJ1-1, with D maybe TRBD1 (6 bases). Per the germline V gene, CDR1 is LNHDA and CDR2 is SQIVND (reference sequence). CDR3 length equals 14 residues. Between the trimmed V and J ends, which lost 9 bases and 4 bases, there was a span of 18 bases. CDR3 bases: TGTGCCAGCGCAATCGGGGGGGGGCCCACTGAAGCTTTCTTT. It codes for CASAIGGGPTEAFF. Complete variable domain (other parts from reference TRBV19 and TRBJ1-1): DGGITQSPKYLFRKEGQNVTLSCEQNLNHDAMYWYRQDPGQGLRLIYYSQIVNDFQKGDIAEGYSVSREKKESFPLTVTSAQKNPTAFYLCASAIGGGPTEAFFGQGTRLTVV.

This clonotype was observed a few times. CDR3 nucleotides: TGTGCCAGCAGCTCTTCCGACAACACCGGGGAGCTGTTTTTT. This translates into CASSSSDNTGELFF. V gene TRBV3-1 combines with J gene TRBJ2-2; D not certain. Trimming pared 5 bases from V and 2 bases from J, leaving 9 bases between. The CDR3 totals 14 residues. CDR1 is LGHDT and CDR2 is YNNKEL in the germline V gene (reference sequence).

This clonotype was detected a few times. The rearrangement joins TRBV7-2 to TRBJ2-5; 9 bases are a match to TRBD1. The germline V gene encodes CDR1 SGHTA and CDR2 FQGNSA. The length of the CDR3 is 14 residues. J lost 5 bases, V lost 5 bases, and 6 bases had no gene match. The CDR3 region has the DNA TGTGCCAGCAGCAAACAGGGGGCCTGGGAGACCCAGTACTTC. It yields the protein CASSKQGAWETQYF.

This clonotype was recorded at least ten times. The rearrangement links TRBV18 to TRBJ2-2, with TRBD1 matching over 8 bases. V shed 0 bases, J shed 7 bases, and the junction held 7 bases outside the gene matches. Germline V gene data show CDR1 as KGHSH and CDR2 as LQKENI. The CDR3 covers 16 residues. The CDR3, as DNA: TGTGCCAGCTCACCACCGGACAGGGCATTAATCGGGGAGCTGTTTTTT. Encoded protein: CASSPPDRALIGELFF.

This clonotype came up a few times. The rearrangement links TRBV5-1 to TRBJ1-2; D is uncertain. CDR3 length: 13 residues. Germline V CDR1 and CDR2: SGHRS, YFSETQ. The ends were cut back, 3 bases at V and 8 bases at J, with 14 bases in the middle. The CDR3 loop is CASSSKGIRGYTF. CDR3 DNA: TGCGCCAGCAGCTCGAAGGGTATCCGGGGCTACACCTTC.

The gene calls are TRBV20-1 and TRBJ1-5, with D hard to call. Trimming left V 0 bases short and J 2 bases short, with 8 bases between. CDR3 size: 14 residues. Germline V gives CDR1 DFQATT, CDR2 SNEGSKA (reference sequence). CDR3 nucleotides: TGCAGTGCTAGAGATTCTTTTGGCAATCAGCCCCAGCATTTT. It codes for CSARDSFGNQPQHF.

The sample holds a few counts of this clonotype. The rearrangement uses TRBV7-2 and TRBJ2-6, with D uncertain. CDR1 and CDR2 from the germline V gene are SGHTA and FQGNSA. V lost 1 base to trimming and J lost 1 base, with 8 bases between them. This CDR3 spans 16 amino acids. The CDR3 sequence is CASSLVPLSGANVLTF. The CDR3 DNA reads as TGTGCCAGCAGCTTAGTTCCCCTATCTGGGGCCAACGTCCTGACTTTC.

This clonotype was picked up a small number of times. V usage is TRBV5-1 and J usage is TRBJ1-1; no reliable D call. CDR3 size: 13 residues. CDR1 and CDR2 (germline): SGHRS, YFSETQ. The V and J ends lost 1 base and 1 base respectively, with 5 bases between them. CDR3 amino acids: CASSLQQNTEAFF. CDR3 DNA: TGCGCCAGCAGCTTGCAGCAGAACACTGAAGCTTTCTTT.

There are a few counts of this clonotype. This chain connects TRBV10-3 to TRBJ1-2; possible D gene TRBD1, 5 bases. The CDR3 sequence is 13 residues long. Deletions cut 8 bases from V and 4 bases from J, with 14 bases between. Germline V lookup: CDR1 ENHRY, CDR2 SYGVKD. The CDR3 reads CAIGGDSSYGYTF. CDR3 nucleotide sequence: TGTGCCATCGGGGGAGACTCAAGCTATGGCTACACCTTC.

This clonotype was found a few times. The V and J genes are TRBV27 and TRBJ2-5, with D possibly matching TRBD1 (7 bases). The germline CDR1 and CDR2 sequences are MNHEY and SMNVEV (reference sequence). The CDR3 has 13 residues. The ends were cut back, 7 bases at V and 2 bases at J, with 11 bases in the middle. Written as DNA, the CDR3 is TGTGCCAGCATGGGGGGACAGCAAGAGACCCAGTACTTC. As protein: CASMGGQQETQYF.

This clonotype was detected many times. The rearrangement uses TRBV7-9 and TRBJ1-6; no clear D. The CDR3 spans 12 residues. Between the trimmed V and J ends, which lost 1 base and 8 bases, there was a span of 3 bases. CDR1 and CDR2 (germline): SEHNR, FQNEAQ (reference sequence). In DNA, the CDR3 is TGTGCCAGCAGCTTAGATCATTCACCCCTCCACTTT. Translation: CASSLDHSPLHF.

The rearrangement links TRBV5-1 to TRBJ1-1; no firm D call. The CDR3 is 14 residues long. The germline gives CDR1 SGHRS, CDR2 YFSETQ. With 1 base removed from V and 0 bases from J, the gap between germline ends came to 7 bases. DNA of the CDR3: TGCGCCAGCAGCTTGAACCAGATGAACACTGAAGCTTTCTTT. Translation gives CASSLNQMNTEAFF.

This clonotype was seen a handful of times. The chain links TRBV19 to TRBJ2-5; 7 bases align to TRBD1. The CDR3 loop spans 14 amino acids. The germline CDR1 and CDR2 sequences are LNHDA and SQIVND (reference sequence). J lost 3 bases, V lost 1 base, and 2 bases had no gene match. The DNA of the CDR3 is TGTGCCAGTAGTATAGTCGGGACAGAAGAGACCCAGTACTTC. It yields the protein CASSIVGTEETQYF. The variable domain in full, completed from reference TRBV19 and TRBJ2-5, reads DGGITQSPKYLFRKEGQNVTLSCEQNLNHDAMYWYRQDPGQGLRLIYYSQIVNDFQKGDIAEGYSVSREKKESFPLTVTSAQKNPTAFYLCASSIVGTEETQYFGPGTRLLVL.

This clonotype was detected only a few times. This chain uses TRBV13 with TRBJ1-3; TRBD1 aligns across 7 bases. The CDR3 runs to 15 residues. With V trimmed by 5 bases and J by 2 bases, 6 bases remained unmatched. Looked up from germline, CDR1 is PRHDT and CDR2 is FYEKMQ (reference sequence). CDR3 region: CASSHSTGTGNTIYF. The CDR3, as DNA: TGTGCCAGCAGCCATTCGACAGGGACTGGAAACACCATATATTTT. Filled out from reference TRBV13 and TRBJ1-3, the complete variable domain reads AAGVIQSPRHLIKEKRETATLKCYPIPRHDTVYWYQQGPGQDPQFLISFYEKMQSDKGSIPDRFSAQQFSDYHSELNMSSLELGDSALYFCASSHSTGTGNTIYFGEGSWLTVV.

V gene TRBV4-2 combines with J gene TRBJ2-7; TRBD1 might be the D (6 bases). The CDR3 has 14 amino acids. The germline V gene encodes CDR1 LGHNA and CDR2 YNFKEQ. Trimming left V 5 bases short and J 2 bases short, with 13 bases between. The CDR3 DNA reads TGTGCCAGCAGCATCGGCAGGGGACCCTACGAGCAGTACGTC. The encoded protein is CASSIGRGPYEQYV.

The chain carries TRBV6-5 and TRBJ2-5; 14 bases map to TRBD2. V trimming: 7 bases; J trimming: 2 bases; junction bases outside the gene matches: 3. The CDR3 length is 15 residues. Germline V gene sequence: CDR1 MNHEY, CDR2 SVGAGI. For the CDR3, the DNA is TGTGCCAGCATCGGACTAGCGGGGGGACAAGAGACCCAGTACTTC. As protein: CASIGLAGGQETQYF.

This clonotype was detected many times. The J gene is TRBJ2-3, the V gene TRBV4-3, with unresolved D. Germline assignment: CDR1 LGHNA and CDR2 YSLEER. V lost 0 bases, J lost 0 bases, and 4 bases lay in between. The CDR3 is made up of 14 amino acids. The CDR3 sequence is CASSQDASTDTQYF. The CDR3 DNA follows: TGCGCCAGCAGCCAAGATGCCAGCACAGATACGCAGTATTTT.

This chain links TRBV4-3 with TRBJ2-2; 10 bases are shared with TRBD2. The germline V gene has CDR1 LGHNA and CDR2 YSLEER. This CDR3 has 15 amino acids. The ends lost 0 bases at V and 6 bases at J; junction bases unmatched: 1. The CDR3 loop is CASSQESGGAGELFF. CDR3 nucleotides: TGCGCCAGCAGCCAAGAAAGCGGGGGGGCCGGGGAGCTGTTTTTT.

J is TRBJ2-7 and V is TRBV14, with a tentative D call TRBD1 (7 bases). This CDR3 has 14 amino acids. Trimming took 5 bases from V and 4 from J, leaving 15 bases between them. Germline V CDR1 and CDR2: SGHDN, FVKESK. The CDR3 sequence is CASSAGTAGYEQYV. The CDR3 coding sequence is TGTGCCAGCAGCGCCGGGACAGCGGGTTACGAGCAGTACGTC.

The gene calls are TRBV7-6 and TRBJ1-1; D might be TRBD1 (5 bases). Germline assignment: CDR1 SGHVS and CDR2 FNYEAQ. CDR3 length: 14 residues. Trimming cost V 4 bases and J 0 bases, with 9 bases left between them. The CDR3 DNA sequence: TGTGCCAGCAGCTCACTAGGGGTGAACACTGAAGCTTTCTTT. Protein product: CASSSLGVNTEAFF.

The chain combines TRBV6-2 or TRBV6-3 with TRBJ2-1; 8 bases match TRBD2. Germline V gene sequence: CDR1 MNHEY, CDR2 SVGEGT. The CDR3 spans 13 residues. The junction had 7 bases not matched to a gene; V was cut back by 6 bases and J by 9 bases. The CDR3 reads CASRPGLGGEQFF. CDR3 bases: TGTGCCAGCAGGCCGGGACTAGGCGGTGAGCAGTTCTTC.